A single sample gave rise to the 6 T cell receptor beta chains below, sequenced in a study of CD8+ T cells in alopecia areata (dated by TCRdb to the late 2010s). Library method: the immunoSEQ multiplex PCR assay. RNA was extracted from all samples and reverse transcribed into cDNA as template for TCR sequencing. The clones in this table, taken by TCRdb from immuneACCESS, are in-frame only. Not every clone is retained; where verified, under half of the shortfall comes from an unresolved V gene, and the cause of the rest is unknown. Present in this sample are about 120,000 clones, around two fifths of which were seen just once. The ten largest clones represent approximately 3% of the sample. Material for sequencing was CD4+ T cells sorted from blood. The receptors come from a human donor with alopecia areata.

The CDR3 spells CASSWTGQPQHF. CDR3 coding DNA: TGTGCCAGCAGTTGGACAGGACAGCCCCAGCATTTT. The rearrangement uses TRBV6-1 and TRBJ1-5; 7 nucleotides align to TRBD1. The J segment lost 7 bases and the V segment lost 5 bases, leaving 2 bases of the junction unmatched. The CDR3 has 12 amino acids. From germline, CDR1 is MNHNS and CDR2 SASEGT.

This clone was detected a few times. This sequence joins TRBV30 and TRBJ2-3; 10 bases are a match to TRBD2. Germline assignment: CDR1 GTSNPN and CDR2 SVGIG (reference sequence). The CDR3 is 13 amino acids. CDR3 residues: CSNSAGGGDTQYF. CDR3 sequence (DNA): TGTTCGAATTCAGCGGGAGGGGGCGATACGCAGTATTTT.

V usage is TRBV30 and J usage is TRBJ2-3; possibly TRBD2 for D (6 bases). The V end was cut by 1 base, the J end by 1 base, with 12 bases between. Germline values: CDR1 GTSNPN, CDR2 SVGIG (reference sequence). The CDR3 spans 15 residues. CDR3 nucleotide sequence: TGTGCCTGGAGTGGGTGGGGGGTCGGCACAGATACGCAGTATTTT. Amino acids: CAWSGWGVGTDTQYF. Full variable domain (rest looked up from reference TRBV30 and TRBJ2-3): SQTIHQWPATLVQPVGSPLSLECTVEGTSNPNLYWYRQAAGRGLQLLFYSVGIGQISSEVPQNLSASRPQDRQFILSSKKLLLSDSGFYLCAWSGWGVGTDTQYFGPGTRLTVL.

This rearrangement joins TRBV30 to TRBJ2-7; 8 bases map to TRBD1. Germline trimming cut 3 bases from V and 2 bases from J; bases unmatched to any gene: 9. There are 15 residues in the CDR3. Germline CDR1 reads GTSNPN; CDR2 reads SVGIG (reference sequence). The CDR3 DNA sequence: TGTGCCTGGAGCATAGAGGGACAGGACACCTACGAGCAGTACTTC. Protein sequence: CAWSIEGQDTYEQYF.

V usage is TRBV18 and J usage is TRBJ2-7; D may be TRBD1 (6 bases). CDR3 length: 13 amino acids. Trimming stripped 6 bases from V and 0 bases from J, with 9 bases between. Per germline, CDR1 KGHSH and CDR2 LQKENI. CDR3 DNA: TGTGCCAGCTCGCAGGGGAGCTCCTACGAGCAGTACTTC. Translation: CASSQGSSYEQYF.

In this sample, this clone turned up a few times. This chain links TRBV29-1 with TRBJ1-2, with 7 bases fitting TRBD1. Germline assignment: CDR1 SQVTM and CDR2 ANQGSEA. The CDR3 covers 16 residues. V lost 6 bases and J lost 4; bases outside the gene matches: 17. CDR3: CSVNRDSQPLGYGYTF. DNA for the CDR3: TGCAGCGTAAACCGGGACAGCCAACCCTTGGGCTATGGCTACACCTTC.